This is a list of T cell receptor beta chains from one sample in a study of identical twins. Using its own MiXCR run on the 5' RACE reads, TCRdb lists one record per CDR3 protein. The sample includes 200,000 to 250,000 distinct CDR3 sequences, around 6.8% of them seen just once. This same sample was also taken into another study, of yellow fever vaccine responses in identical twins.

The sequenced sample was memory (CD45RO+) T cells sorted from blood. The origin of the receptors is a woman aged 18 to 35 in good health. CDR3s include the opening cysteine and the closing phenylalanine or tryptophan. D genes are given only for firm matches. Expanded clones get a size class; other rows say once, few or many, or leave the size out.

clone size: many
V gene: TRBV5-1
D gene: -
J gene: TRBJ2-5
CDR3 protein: CASSLWGTTEGAQYF
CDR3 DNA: TGCGCCAGCAGCTTGTGGGGGACTACCGAGGGGGCCCAGTACTTC

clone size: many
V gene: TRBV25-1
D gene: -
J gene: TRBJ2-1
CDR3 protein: CASSDGLSKNEQFF
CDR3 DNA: TGTGCCAGCAGTGATGGCCTATCGAAAAATGAGCAGTTCTTC

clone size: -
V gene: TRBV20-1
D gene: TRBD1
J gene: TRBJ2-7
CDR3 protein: CSARDSGGLLYEQYF
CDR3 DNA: TGCAGTGCTAGAGATTCAGGGGGCCTCCTCTACGAGCAGTACTTC

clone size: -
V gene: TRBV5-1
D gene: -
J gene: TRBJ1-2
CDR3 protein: CASSLRQLSGYTF
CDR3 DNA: TGCGCCAGCAGCTTGAGACAGCTCTCAGGCTACACCTTC

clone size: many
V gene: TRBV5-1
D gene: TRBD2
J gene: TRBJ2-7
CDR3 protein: CASSPWTSGAYYEQYF
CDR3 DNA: TGCGCCAGCAGCCCCTGGACTAGCGGAGCCTACTACGAGCAGTACTTC

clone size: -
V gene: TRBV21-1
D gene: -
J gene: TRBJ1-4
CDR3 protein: CASSGRQGSNEKLFF
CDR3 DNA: TGTGCCAGCAGCGGCAGACAGGGTTCTAATGAAAAACTGTTTTTT

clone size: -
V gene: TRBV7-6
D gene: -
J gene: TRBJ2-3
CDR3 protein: CASSLDSLPSPGTDTQYF
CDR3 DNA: TGTGCCAGCAGCTTAGATAGTCTCCCTAGCCCTGGCACAGATACGCAGTATTTT

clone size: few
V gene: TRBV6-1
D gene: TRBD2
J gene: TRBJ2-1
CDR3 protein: CASRNGGAPGQFF
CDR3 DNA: TGTGCCAGCAGAAACGGGGGGGCCCCCGGGCAGTTCTTC

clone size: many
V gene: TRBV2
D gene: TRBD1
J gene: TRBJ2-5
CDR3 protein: CASRVSGTGTQTQYF
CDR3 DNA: TGTGCCAGCAGGGTATCCGGGACAGGGACCCAGACCCAGTACTTC

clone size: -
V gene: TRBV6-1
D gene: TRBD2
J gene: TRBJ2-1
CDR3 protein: CASSAGTSGGGEQFF
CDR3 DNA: TGTGCCAGCAGTGCCGGGACTAGCGGGGGTGGTGAGCAGTTCTTC

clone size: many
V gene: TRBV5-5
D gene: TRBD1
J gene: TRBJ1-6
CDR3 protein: CASSHGQGSSPLHF
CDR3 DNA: TGTGCCAGCAGCCACGGACAGGGAAGCTCACCCCTCCACTTT

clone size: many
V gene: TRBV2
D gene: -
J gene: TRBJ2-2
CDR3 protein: CASRPQSTGELFF
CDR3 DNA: TGTGCCAGCAGACCACAGAGCACCGGGGAGCTGTTTTTT

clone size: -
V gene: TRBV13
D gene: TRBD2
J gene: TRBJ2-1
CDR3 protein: CASSLGLAVNNEQFF
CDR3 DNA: TGTGCCAGCAGCCTGGGACTAGCGGTAAACAATGAGCAGTTCTTC

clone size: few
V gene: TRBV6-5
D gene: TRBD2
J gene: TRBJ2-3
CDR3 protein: CASSSERGGYTDTQYF
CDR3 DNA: TGTGCCAGCAGTTCGGAGCGGGGGGGCTACACAGATACGCAGTATTTT

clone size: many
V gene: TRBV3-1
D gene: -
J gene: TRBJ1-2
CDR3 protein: CASSRSGGANYGYTF
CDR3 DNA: TGTGCCAGCAGCCGGAGCGGGGGGGCGAACTATGGCTACACCTTC

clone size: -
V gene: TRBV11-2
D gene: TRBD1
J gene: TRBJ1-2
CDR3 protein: CASSLDPTGADGYTF
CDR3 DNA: TGTGCCAGCAGCTTAGACCCGACAGGGGCCGATGGCTACACCTTC